This T cell receptor beta chain was retrieved from a study of Graves' ophthalmopathy and Graves' hyperthyroidism. General observations from the study: Blood also held most thyroid clonotypes expanded above 0.001 frequency.

The length of the CDR3 is 18 residues. Trimming removed 1 base from V and 5 bases from J; junction bases left unmatched: 10. Scientists amplified the TCR beta CDR3 regions from RNA transcripts. An initial RT-PCR round employing HTBI primers preceded a second-round multiplex PCR. TCRdb reprocessed the multiplex PCR reads with MiXCR, giving one entry per CDR3 protein. The repertoire includes 400,000 to 500,000 distinct CDR3 sequences, over 20% of them detected once, and 2.5% to 3.5% sits in the top ten. The sample holds many counts of this clonotype. The antigen is unknown. Over 18 months of follow-up, stable hyperthyroidism required that no ophthalmopathy appear. Patients with other autoimmune diseases, uncontrolled infections, pregnancy or lactation were excluded. Clinical symptoms, serum thyroxine, TRAb, thyroid ultrasound and orbital computed tomography were relied on for diagnosis.

This rearrangement joins TRBV12-3 or TRBV12-4 to TRBJ2-3; TRBD2 matches at 12 bases. This TCR came from a woman aged 18-29 years with stable Graves' hyperthyroidism. The sample was peripheral blood. In nucleotides, the CDR3 is TGTGCCAGCAGTTTAGGGCTAGCGGGAGGGGTACGACGAGATACGCAGTATTTT. It is translated as CASSLGLAGGVRRDTQYF.